The 5 T cell receptor beta chains in this list originate from one sample, sequenced in a study of blood T cell repertoires in COVID-19. Repertoires were generated with immunoSEQ multiplex PCR, while TCRdb's copy carries only in-frame clones and drops some. The sample lists roughly 200,000 clones, around 88% occurring once. The sample consisted of peripheral blood. The receptor source for this set is a man in his forties with active or convalescent COVID-19.

The chain combines TRBV12-5 with TRBJ1-2, with 7 bases matching TRBD1. V gave up 2 bases and J gave up 2 bases; unmatched junction bases: 5. The CDR3 runs 15 residues. Germline assignment: CDR1 LGHNT and CDR2 FRNRAP. CDR3 residues: CASGLMDRPNYGYTF. The CDR3 DNA sequence: TGTGCTAGTGGTTTGATGGACAGGCCGAACTATGGCTACACCTTC. The full variable domain, its missing parts supplied by reference TRBV12-5 and TRBJ1-2, is DARVTQTPRHKVTEMGQEVTMRCQPILGHNTVFWYRQTMMQGLELLAYFRNRAPLDDSGMPKDRFSAEMPDATLATLKIQPSEPRDSAVYFCASGLMDRPNYGYTFGSGTRLTVV.

The CDR3 reads CATRGQPEEGVEAFF. CDR3 nucleotides: TGTGCCACCAGGGGACAGCCGGAAGAGGGGGTTGAAGCTTTCTTT. This sequence joins TRBV24-1 and TRBJ1-1, with TRBD1 identical over 7 bases. The CDR3 consists of 15 residues. V lost 7 bases to trimming and J lost 7 bases; unmatched junction nucleotides: 14. Germline-derived CDR1 and CDR2 are KGHDR and SFDVKD.

This clone was counted many times. This chain connects TRBV7-8 to TRBJ1-4; possible D gene TRBD1, 6 bases. The CDR3 length is 16 residues. The V gene's germline CDR1 is SGHVS and CDR2 FQNEAQ. The ends were cut back, 5 bases at V and 5 bases at J, with 18 bases in the middle. Here the CDR3 reads CASSPTTGAQNEKLFF. The CDR3 DNA sequence: TGTGCCAGCAGCCCTACGACAGGCGCCCAAAATGAAAAACTGTTTTTT.

The chain links TRBV7-2 to TRBJ2-3, with 8 bases aligning to TRBD2. The junction had 2 bases not matched to a gene; V was cut back by 1 base and J by 5 bases. The CDR3 spans 14 residues. CDR1 and CDR2 (germline): SGHTA, FQGNSA. CDR3 in DNA: TGTGCCAGCAGCTTAGGTGCGGGAGGAGATACGCAGTATTTT. Protein: CASSLGAGGDTQYF.

The chain uses TRBV30 and TRBJ1-5, with 7 bases aligning to TRBD1. The germline V gene encodes CDR1 GTSNPN and CDR2 SVGIG (reference sequence). Trimming removed 3 bases from V and 3 bases from J; junction bases left unmatched: 8. CDR3 length: 15 amino acids. The CDR3 here is CAWRSAGGINQPQHF. The CDR3, as DNA: TGTGCCTGGAGATCGGCAGGGGGAATCAATCAGCCCCAGCATTTT.